The clone carrying this T cell receptor beta chain appeared once. CDR1 is SEHNR and CDR2 is FQNEAQ in the germline V gene (reference sequence). This CDR3 is built from 15 residues. V lost 4 bases and J lost 4; bases outside the gene matches: 2. This sample was taken from a study of blood T cell repertoires in COVID-19. Study in general: Both acute and convalescent COVID-19 samples were obtained from the United States, Italy and Spain. T cells, B-cell-depleted T cells, or PBMCs supplied cDNA or gDNA.

Sequenced by immunoSEQ multiplex PCR; TCRdb stores in-frame clones only, minus some. The data contain some 330,000 clones, approximately 88% of them seen just once; the ten biggest clones take up around 5%. Those enrolled, adults aged roughly 18 to 89 years, came from about 24 US areas. Cohort allocation depended upon clinical history that participants reported. The TCR comes from a man aged 25 to 45 who had recovered from COVID-19. The chain has TRBV7-9 and TRBJ2-1; 12 bases fit TRBD1. Input material: PBMCs or T cells enriched from blood (not recorded which). CDR3 protein: CASSSGQGAYNEQFF. In DNA form, the CDR3 reads TGTGCCAGCAGCTCGGGACAGGGGGCATACAATGAGCAGTTCTTC.